This is a list of T cell receptor beta chains from one sample in a study of siplizumab effects on memory and regulatory T cells. The repertoire was sequenced with immunoSEQ multiplex PCR; TCRdb's copy has only in-frame clones and lacks some. The table has about 120,000 clones, roughly 94% seen once; the top ten hold about 1.8%. The sample consisted of non-Treg CD4+ T cells sorted from blood. These receptors all come from a human donor in good health. CDR3s include the opening cysteine and the closing phenylalanine or tryptophan. The D gene is left open where the match is weak. Some rows mark clone size as missing; the rest say once, few, many or name a class of expanded clone.

TRBJ2-5 | . | . | TRBV2 | CASSEVWQETQYF | TGTGCCAGCAGTGAAGTGTGGCAAGAGACCCAGTACTTC
TRBJ1-1 | . | . | TRBV19 | CASRRRGERTEAFF | TGTGCCAGTAGAAGGCGTGGGGAGAGAACTGAAGCTTTCTTT
TRBJ1-1 | . | . | TRBV7-8 | CASKVFQNTEAFF | TGTGCCAGCAAAGTCTTCCAGAACACTGAAGCTTTCTTT
TRBJ2-7 | . | . | TRBV19 | CASSIEGRAPSYEQYF | TGTGCCAGTAGTATAGAGGGCAGGGCGCCTTCCTACGAGCAGTACTTC
TRBJ2-7 | . | . | TRBV5-5 | CASSSDRSYEQYF | TGTGCCAGCAGCTCTGACAGGTCCTACGAGCAGTACTTC
TRBJ2-7 | . | TRBD2 | TRBV5-1 | CASSLGGTSGPYEQYF | TGCGCCAGCAGCTTGGGCGGGACTAGCGGGCCCTACGAGCAGTACTTC
TRBJ2-5 | . | TRBD2 | TRBV7-9 | CASIGGRAGVETQYF | TGTGCCAGCATAGGGGGACGAGCGGGAGTGGAGACCCAGTACTTC
TRBJ2-3 | . | . | TRBV6-1 | CASSKPPSGPDTQYF | TGTGCCAGCAGCAAACCTCCTTCTGGTCCAGATACGCAGTATTTT
TRBJ2-2 | . | . | TRBV1 | CTSSQETGRNTGELFF | TGCACCAGCAGCCAGGAGACAGGCCGCAACACCGGGGAGCTGTTTTTT
TRBJ2-7 | once | . | TRBV6-9 | CASSYLTGTYEQYF | TGTGCCAGCAGTTACTTAACAGGGACCTACGAGCAGTACTTC
TRBJ1-2 | . | . | TRBV12-2 | CASRLGQGATYGYTF | TGTGCAAGTCGCTTAGGACAGGGGGCGACCTATGGCTACACCTTC
TRBJ1-2 | . | . | TRBV30 | CASTPGGSPNYGYTF | TGTGCCTCGACACCCGGCGGGAGTCCTAACTATGGCTACACCTTC
TRBJ2-2 | . | . | TRBV5-4 | CASSSYRETGELFF | TGTGCCAGCAGCTCGTACAGGGAGACCGGGGAGCTGTTTTTT
TRBJ2-7 | . | TRBD2 | TRBV7-3 | CASSISSGSYEQYF | TGTGCCAGCAGCATCTCTAGCGGTTCCTACGAGCAGTACTTC
TRBJ2-2 | . | . | TRBV9 | CASSVVSGATGELFF | TGTGCCAGCAGCGTAGTATCAGGGGCCACCGGGGAGCTGTTTTTT
TRBJ1-1 | . | TRBD1 | TRBV19 | CASSGRDRGNTEAFF | TGTGCCAGTAGTGGGAGGGACAGGGGGAACACTGAAGCTTTCTTT
TRBJ2-7 | . | . | TRBV18 | CASSPPGTFFYEQYF | TGTGCCAGCTCACCTCCCGGGACATTTTTTTACGAGCAGTACTTC
TRBJ2-6 | once | TRBD2 | TRBV2 | CASRKGGISGANVLTF | TGTGCCAGCAGGAAGGGAGGGATCTCTGGGGCCAACGTCCTGACTTTC
TRBJ2-5 | . | . | TRBV9 | CASSVDTGQETQYF | TGTGCCAGCAGCGTAGACACAGGACAAGAGACCCAGTACTTC
TRBJ2-1 | . | . | TRBV11-1 | CASSLAGYNEQFF | TGTGCCAGCAGCTTGGCGGGGTACAATGAGCAGTTCTTC
TRBJ2-3 | . | TRBD1 | TRBV19 | CASSAQGRHTQYF | TGTGCCAGTAGTGCACAGGGGCGGCATACGCAGTATTTT
TRBJ2-7 | once | TRBD2 | TRBV5-4 | CASRHKGTSGRASYEQYF | TGTGCCAGCAGGCACAAAGGGACTAGCGGGAGGGCCTCCTACGAGCAGTACTTC
TRBJ2-1 | . | . | TRBV5-5 | CASSAEGWQNQQFF | TGTGCCAGCAGCGCCGAGGGCTGGCAAAATCAGCAGTTCTTC
TRBJ2-7 | . | . | TRBV6-5 | CASSQFVGSAYEQYF | TGTGCCAGCAGTCAGTTCGTGGGGTCCGCCTACGAGCAGTACTTC
TRBJ1-6 | . | . | TRBV7-3 | CASSSLKFGSPLHF | TGTGCCAGCAGCTCCTTGAAGTTTGGTTCACCCCTCCACTTT
TRBJ1-2 | once | . | TRBV6-1 | CASSPEVSYGYTF | TGTGCCAGCAGCCCAGAGGTATCCTATGGCTACACCTTC